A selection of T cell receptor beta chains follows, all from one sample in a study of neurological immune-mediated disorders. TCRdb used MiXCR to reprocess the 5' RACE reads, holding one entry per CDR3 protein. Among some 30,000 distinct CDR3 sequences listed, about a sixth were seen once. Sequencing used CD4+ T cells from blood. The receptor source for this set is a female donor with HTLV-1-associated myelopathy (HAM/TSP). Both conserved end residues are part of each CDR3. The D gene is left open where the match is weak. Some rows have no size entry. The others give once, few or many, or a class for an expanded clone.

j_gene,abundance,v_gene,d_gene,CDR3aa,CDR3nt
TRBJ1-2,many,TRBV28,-,CATATDGYTF,TGTGCCACCGCAACTGATGGCTACACCTTC
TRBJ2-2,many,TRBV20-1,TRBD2,CSARDAGVGTGELFF,TGCAGTGCTAGAGATGCGGGGGTAGGAACCGGGGAGCTGTTTTTT
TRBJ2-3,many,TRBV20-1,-,CSGISGPPTDTQYF,TGCAGTGGGATTAGCGGCCCCCCCACAGATACGCAGTATTTT
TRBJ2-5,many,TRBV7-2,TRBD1,CASSPRTGRQETQYF,TGTGCCAGCAGTCCCCGGACAGGGCGCCAAGAGACCCAGTACTTC
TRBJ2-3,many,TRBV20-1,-,CSARHGSTDTQYF,TGCAGTGCCAGGCACGGTAGCACAGATACGCAGTATTTT
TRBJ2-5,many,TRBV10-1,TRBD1,CAREDRQQETQYF,TGCGCCAGGGAGGACAGGCAACAAGAGACCCAGTACTTC
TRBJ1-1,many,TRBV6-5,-,CASRSGALNTEAFF,TGTGCCAGCAGGTCAGGGGCTTTGAACACTGAAGCTTTCTTT
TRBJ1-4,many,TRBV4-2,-,CASSQDGQPSNEKLFF,TGTGCCAGCAGCCAAGACGGACAGCCCTCTAATGAAAAACTGTTTTTT
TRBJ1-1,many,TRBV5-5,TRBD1,CASSFSPTGDAFF,TGTGCCAGCAGCTTTTCCCCGACAGGGGACGCTTTCTTT
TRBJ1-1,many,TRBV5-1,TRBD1,CASSLEDRGWNTEAFF,TGCGCCAGCAGCTTGGAGGACAGGGGGTGGAACACTGAAGCTTTCTTT
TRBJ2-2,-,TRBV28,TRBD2,CASSLLGRAGELFF,TGTGCCAGCAGTTTATTAGGGAGGGCCGGGGAGCTGTTTTTT
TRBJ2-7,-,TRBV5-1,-,CASSSEGHIYEQHF,TGCGCCAGCAGCTCGGAGGGACACATCTACGAGCAGCACTTC
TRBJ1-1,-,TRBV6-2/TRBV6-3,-,CASSWVHGSVEAFF,TGTGCCAGCAGTTGGGTACATGGCAGTGTTGAAGCTTTCTTT
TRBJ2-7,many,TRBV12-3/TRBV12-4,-,CASSSYYEQYF,TGTGCCAGCAGTTCCTACTACGAGCAGTACTTC
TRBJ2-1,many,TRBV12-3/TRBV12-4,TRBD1,CASRGGGYNEQFF,TGTGCCAGCAGAGGGGGCGGGTACAATGAGCAGTTCTTC
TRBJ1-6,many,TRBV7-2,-,CASSLAGSFNSPLHF,TGTGCCAGCAGCTTAGCAGGCAGTTTCAATTCACCCCTCCACTTT
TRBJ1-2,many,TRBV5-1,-,CASSLALGNYGYTF,TGCGCCAGCAGCTTGGCCCTGGGTAACTATGGCTACACCTTC
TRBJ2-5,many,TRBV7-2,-,CASSRDIQETQYF,TGTGCCAGCAGCCGGGACATCCAAGAGACCCAGTACTTC
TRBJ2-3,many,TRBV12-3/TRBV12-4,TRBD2,CASRRGGGRRLTDTQYF,TGTGCCAGCAGGCGCGGGGGGGGGCGCCGACTCACAGATACGCAGTATTTT
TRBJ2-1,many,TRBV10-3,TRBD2,CAISGGAYNEQFF,TGTGCCATCAGCGGGGGGGCCTACAATGAGCAGTTCTTC
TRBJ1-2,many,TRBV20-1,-,CSAINNYGYTF,TGCAGTGCAATCAACAATTATGGCTACACCTTC
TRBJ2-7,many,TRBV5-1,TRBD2,CASSLAAPGLAAKYEQYF,TGCGCCAGCAGCTTGGCCGCCCCTGGACTAGCGGCGAAGTACGAGCAGTACTTC
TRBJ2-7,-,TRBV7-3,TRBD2,CASSLASGTGEQYF,TGTGCCAGCAGCTTAGCTAGCGGGACCGGGGAGCAGTACTTC